These 25 T cell receptor beta chains were sequenced from one sample in a study of blood T cell repertoires in COVID-19. Sequencing was performed with immunoSEQ multiplex PCR; in TCRdb, only in-frame clones are kept and a portion is missing. The sample holds 150,000 to 180,000 clones, roughly 84% seen once. The sequenced material came from peripheral blood. These receptors were obtained from a woman aged 55-69 years with COVID-19, enrolled during active disease.

J is TRBJ2-2 and V is TRBV5-1, with D possibly TRBD1 on 5 matching bases. V was cut by 4 bases and J by 4 bases, with 11 bases left in between. The CDR3 loop spans 14 amino acids. CDR1 is SGHRS, CDR2 YFSETQ, per germline. CDR3 amino acids: CASSPDRFTGELFF. The CDR3 DNA sequence: TGCGCCAGCAGCCCTGACAGATTCACCGGGGAGCTGTTTTTT.

The chain uses TRBV3-1 (or the pseudogene TRBV3-2) and TRBJ1-3; D is unclear. The ends were cut back, 4 bases at V and 9 bases at J, with 13 bases in the middle. CDR3 length: 13 residues. CDR1 is LGHDT, CDR2 YNNKEL, per germline (reference sequence). CDR3 bases: TGTGCCAGCAGCCCTAAAGTAGCAAGCACCATATATTTT. Translating gives CASSPKVASTIYF.

This sequence joins TRBV7-9 and TRBJ1-4, with a tentative D call TRBD1 (6 bases). The germline V gene encodes CDR1 SEHNR and CDR2 FQNEAQ (reference sequence). Trimming shortened V by 5 bases and J by 2 bases, and 12 bases separated the two germline ends. The CDR3 covers 15 residues. This chain's CDR3 is CASSVYRVTNEKLFF. DNA of the CDR3: TGTGCCAGCAGCGTGTACAGGGTGACTAATGAAAAACTGTTTTTT.

The chain employs TRBV5-1 and TRBJ1-1, with D hard to call. Trimming took 3 bases from V and 4 from J, leaving 16 bases between them. There are 15 residues in the CDR3. The germline V gene encodes CDR1 SGHRS and CDR2 YFSETQ. The CDR3 spells CASSSGGVSGTEAFF. The CDR3 DNA reads as TGCGCCAGCAGCTCGGGAGGCGTTTCGGGCACTGAAGCTTTCTTT.

The V and J genes are TRBV9 and TRBJ2-1; 9 positions match TRBD2. The V and J ends lost 3 bases and 7 bases, in that order; junction bases with no gene match: 5. The CDR3 length is 14 residues. CDR1 and CDR2 (germline): SGDLS, YYNGEE. The CDR3 region is CASSAAGGGNEQFF. The CDR3 region has the DNA TGTGCCAGCAGCGCAGCGGGGGGCGGGAATGAGCAGTTCTTC.

The chain has TRBV12-3 or TRBV12-4 and TRBJ2-5; no definite D call. Trimming removed 2 bases at V and 2 bases at J, with 6 bases between. The CDR3 sequence is 13 residues long. The CDR3 DNA reads TGTGCCAGCAGTTTATTCGGGCAAGAGACCCAGTACTTC. The encoded protein is CASSLFGQETQYF.

The chain carries TRBV6-5 and TRBJ1-4, with D possibly being TRBD1 (5 bases). V dropped 6 bases and J dropped 7 bases, with 12 bases sitting between them. Germline lookup yields CDR1 MNHEY and CDR2 SVGAGI. The CDR3 length is 13 residues. In DNA form, the CDR3 reads TGTGCCAGCAGAGGGGCCTCGGGTGAAAAACTGTTTTTT. As protein: CASRGASGEKLFF.

This clone has a handful of counts. The chain employs TRBV7-3 and TRBJ1-5; D possibly corresponds to TRBD1 (5 bases). CDR1 is SGHTA and CDR2 is FQGTGA in the germline V gene. CDR3 length equals 13 residues. V lost 4 bases and J lost 11, with 15 bases in between. The CDR3 region is CASSSQPGGTQHF. CDR3 coding DNA: TGTGCCAGCAGCTCACAACCCGGGGGGACCCAGCATTTT.

The CDR3 nucleotides are TGTGCCAGCAGCCGCGACAGGCAAGAGACCCAGTACTTC. It is translated as CASSRDRQETQYF. The V gene is TRBV6-6, the J gene TRBJ2-5; a weak D match, TRBD1 (6 bases). Trimming stripped 6 bases from V and 2 bases from J, with 10 bases between. The germline V gene encodes CDR1 MNHNY and CDR2 SVGAGI (reference sequence). The CDR3 is made up of 13 amino acids.

V is TRBV19 and J is TRBJ1-1, with D perhaps TRBD1 (6 bases). The ends were cut back, 6 bases at V and 2 bases at J, with 13 bases in the middle. The CDR3 runs to 14 residues. Germline loops: CDR1 LNHDA, CDR2 SQIVND (reference sequence). Here the CDR3 DNA reads TGTGCCAGTAGCCACAGGGTTATTAACACTGAAGCTTTCTTT. Translated: CASSHRVINTEAFF.

This sequence joins TRBV19 and TRBJ1-3; 7 bases are shared with TRBD1. J gave up 4 bases and V 10 bases, and 13 bases lay outside the gene matches. Per the germline V gene, CDR1 is LNHDA and CDR2 is SQIVND (reference sequence). CDR3 length equals 15 residues. The chain's CDR3 is CAMSDRTKSGNTIYF. The CDR3 nucleotides read TGTGCCATGTCGGACAGGACAAAGTCGGGAAACACCATATATTTT.

The V call is TRBV18, the J call TRBJ2-7; 7 bases line up with TRBD2. CDR1 and CDR2 (germline): KGHSH, LQKENI. This CDR3 is 15 amino acids long. J lost 7 bases, V lost 3 bases, and 12 bases had no gene match. The CDR3 DNA reads TGTGCCAGCTCACCGGGGACTACCGCCTCGGGTGAGCAGTACTTC. Encoded protein: CASSPGTTASGEQYF.

The CDR3 nucleotides read TGTGCCAGCAGCCATGTAGCGGGAGGGTACAATGAGCAGTTCTTC. Amino acid sequence: CASSHVAGGYNEQFF. The chain recombines TRBV3-1 (or the pseudogene TRBV3-2) with TRBJ2-1, with TRBD2 matching over 11 bases. Germline V gene lookup returns CDR1 LGHDT and CDR2 YNNKEL (reference sequence). The CDR3 runs to 15 residues. After removal of 3 bases from V and 4 bases from J, the junction contained 2 bases not matched to a gene.

This chain joins TRBV7-2 and TRBJ1-2; D uncertain. The V end was cut by 2 bases, the J end by 4 bases, with 11 bases between. Germline V gene data show CDR1 as SGHTA and CDR2 as FQGNSA. CDR3 length: 14 residues. CDR3 bases: TGTGCCAGCAGCTTATACCCGGGAACCTATGGCTACACCTTC. This translates into CASSLYPGTYGYTF.

This chain connects TRBV10-3 to TRBJ2-4; 8 nucleotides agree with TRBD1. The CDR3 is 17 amino acids. CDR1 is ENHRY and CDR2 is SYGVKD in the germline V gene. After removal of 0 bases from V and 0 bases from J, the junction contained 4 bases not matched to a gene. CDR3 nucleotide sequence: TGTGCCATCAGTGAGTCATGGACAGGGAGAGCCAAAAACATTCAGTACTTC. Translated, it gives CAISESWTGRAKNIQYF.

This clone was picked up many times. This rearrangement joins TRBV18 to TRBJ1-1; no reliable D call. V lost 6 bases, J lost 1 base, and 9 bases lay in between. The CDR3 is 13 residues long. Per germline, CDR1 KGHSH and CDR2 LQKENI. In DNA, the CDR3 is TGTGCCAGCTCCCTCGGGGAGAACACTGAAGCTTTCTTT. Encoded protein: CASSLGENTEAFF.

The chain combines TRBV3-1 (or the pseudogene TRBV3-2) with TRBJ1-6; D perhaps matches TRBD1 (6 bases). V was cut by 5 bases and J by 5 bases, with 16 bases left in between. The CDR3 is 16 amino acids. Germline CDR1 reads LGHDT; CDR2 reads YNNKEL (reference sequence). CDR3 in amino acids: CASSYHLGANNSPLHF. The DNA of the CDR3 is TGTGCCAGCAGCTACCACTTGGGGGCTAATAATTCACCCCTCCACTTT.

This chain connects TRBV19 to TRBJ1-6; 8 positions match TRBD1. The CDR3 spans 17 residues. Germline V CDR1 and CDR2: LNHDA, SQIVND (reference sequence). J was trimmed by 1 base and V by 4 bases; bases with no gene match: 6. This CDR3 reads CASSRSGGASYNSPLHF. The CDR3 region has the DNA TGTGCCAGTAGTAGATCAGGGGGCGCTTCCTATAATTCACCCCTCCACTTT.

The CDR3 sequence: CASTLDKDGYTF. The CDR3 nucleotides read TGTGCCAGCACCCTCGACAAGGATGGCTACACCTTC. This chain joins TRBV2 and TRBJ1-2; the D is unclear. V shed 7 bases and J shed 6 bases, with 12 bases lying between them. The CDR3 spans 12 residues. Germline V CDR1 and CDR2: SNHLY, FYNNEI.

CDR3: CASSQQTGTVGLLNEKLFF. The CDR3 nucleotides read TGTGCCAGCAGCCAGCAGACCGGGACAGTGGGCCTCCTTAATGAAAAACTGTTTTTT. The V gene is TRBV3-1 (or the pseudogene TRBV3-2), the J gene TRBJ1-4; 7 positions agree with TRBD1. This CDR3 has 19 residues. Looked up from germline, CDR1 is LGHDT and CDR2 is YNNKEL (reference sequence). The J segment lost 4 bases and the V segment lost 3 bases, leaving 17 bases of the junction unmatched.

This clone was seen a handful of times. The V gene is TRBV7-9, the J gene TRBJ1-3, with D possibly being TRBD1 (5 bases). Trimming removed 5 bases at V and 4 bases at J, with 12 bases between. In germline, CDR1 is SEHNR, CDR2 FQNEAQ (reference sequence). CDR3 size: 14 residues. The CDR3 loop reads CASSHQGAGNTIYF. The CDR3 DNA is TGTGCCAGCAGCCACCAGGGTGCCGGAAACACCATATATTTT. Full variable domain (rest looked up from reference TRBV7-9 and TRBJ1-3): DTGVSQNPRHKITKRGQNVTFRCDPISEHNRLYWYRQTLGQGPEFLTYFQNEAQLEKSRLLSDRFSAERPKGSFSTLEIQRTEQGDSAMYLCASSHQGAGNTIYFGEGSWLTVV.

V gene TRBV30 combines with J gene TRBJ1-5; D not resolved. The germline V gene has CDR1 GTSNPN and CDR2 SVGIG (reference sequence). The V gene lost 4 bases and the J gene lost 4 bases, with 11 bases spanning the gap. The CDR3 runs 13 residues. The CDR3 reads CAWTPGKNQPQHF. Here the CDR3 DNA reads TGTGCCTGGACCCCCGGGAAGAATCAGCCCCAGCATTTT.

The rearrangement uses TRBV19 and TRBJ1-4; D is unresolved. This CDR3 is built from 15 residues. V shed 6 bases and J shed 5 bases, with 16 bases lying between them. From germline, CDR1 is LNHDA and CDR2 SQIVND (reference sequence). The CDR3 bases are TGTGCCAGTAGCCCCTATCTACCCCAAAATGAAAAACTGTTTTTT. Amino acid sequence: CASSPYLPQNEKLFF.

This rearrangement joins TRBV30 to TRBJ1-3, with D possibly being TRBD1 (6 bases). The V gene lost 3 bases and the J gene lost 1 base, with 19 bases spanning the gap. Germline CDR1 GTSNPN, CDR2 SVGIG (reference sequence). The CDR3 runs to 17 residues. The CDR3 nucleotides are TGTGCCTGGAGGCCGACAGGCGGGTTTTTGTCTGGAAACACCATATATTTT. This codes for CAWRPTGGFLSGNTIYF.

This clone was counted a few times. The rearrangement joins TRBV30 to TRBJ1-1; D is possibly TRBD1 (6 bases). Trimming removed 7 bases at V and 0 bases at J, with 9 bases between. The CDR3 spans 12 residues. Per the germline V gene, CDR1 is GTSNPN and CDR2 is SVGIG (reference sequence). The DNA of the CDR3 is TGTGCCTCCGGACAGTTGAACACTGAAGCTTTCTTT. As protein: CASGQLNTEAFF.